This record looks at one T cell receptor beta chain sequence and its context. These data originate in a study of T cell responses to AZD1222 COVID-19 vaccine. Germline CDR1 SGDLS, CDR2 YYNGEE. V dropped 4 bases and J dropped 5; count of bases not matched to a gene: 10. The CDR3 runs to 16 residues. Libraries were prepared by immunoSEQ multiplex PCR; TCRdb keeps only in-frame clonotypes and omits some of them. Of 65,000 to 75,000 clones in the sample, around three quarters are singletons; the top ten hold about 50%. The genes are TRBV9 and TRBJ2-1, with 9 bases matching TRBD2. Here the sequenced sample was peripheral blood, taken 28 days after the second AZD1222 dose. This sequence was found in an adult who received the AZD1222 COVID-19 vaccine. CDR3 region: CASSHSGSTSHNEQFF. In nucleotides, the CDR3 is TGTGCCAGCAGCCATAGCGGGAGCACGTCCCACAATGAGCAGTTCTTC. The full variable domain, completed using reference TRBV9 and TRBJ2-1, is DSGVTQTPKHLITATGQRVTLRCSPRSGDLSVYWYQQSLDQGLQFLIQYYNGEERAKGNILERFSAQQFPDLHSELNLSSLELGDSALYFCASSHSGSTSHNEQFFGPGTRLTVL.